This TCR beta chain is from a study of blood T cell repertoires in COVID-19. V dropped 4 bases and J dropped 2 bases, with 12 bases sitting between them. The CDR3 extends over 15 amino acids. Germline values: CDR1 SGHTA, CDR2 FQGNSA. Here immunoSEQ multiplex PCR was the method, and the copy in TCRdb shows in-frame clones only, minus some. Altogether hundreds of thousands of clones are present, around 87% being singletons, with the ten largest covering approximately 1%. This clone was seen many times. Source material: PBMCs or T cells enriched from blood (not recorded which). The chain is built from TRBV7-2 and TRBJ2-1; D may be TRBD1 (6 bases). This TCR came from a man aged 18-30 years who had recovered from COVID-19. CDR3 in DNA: TGTGCCAGCAGCTGGTCCCGGGACACCTACAATGAGCAGTTCTTC. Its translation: CASSWSRDTYNEQFF.